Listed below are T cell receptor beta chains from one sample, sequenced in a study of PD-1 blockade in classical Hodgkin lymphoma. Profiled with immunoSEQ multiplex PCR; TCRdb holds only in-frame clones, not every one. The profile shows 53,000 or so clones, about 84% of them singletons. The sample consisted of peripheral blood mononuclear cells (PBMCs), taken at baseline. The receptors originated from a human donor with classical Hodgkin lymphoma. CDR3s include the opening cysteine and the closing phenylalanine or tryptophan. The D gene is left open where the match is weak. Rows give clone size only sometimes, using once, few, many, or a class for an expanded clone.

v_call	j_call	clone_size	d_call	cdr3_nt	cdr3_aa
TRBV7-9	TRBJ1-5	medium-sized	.	TGTGCCAGCAGCTTGGACAGTAGCAATCAGCCCCAGCATTTT	CASSLDSSNQPQHF
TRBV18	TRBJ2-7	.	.	TGTGCCAGCTCACGAGACTCACCCGCCTACGAGCAGTACTTC	CASSRDSPAYEQYF
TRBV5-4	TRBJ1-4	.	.	TGTGCCAGCAGCTTGTTGCCAGGAACTAATGAAAAACTGTTTTTT	CASSLLPGTNEKLFF
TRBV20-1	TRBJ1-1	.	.	TGCAGTCCAAGAAACACTGAAGCTTTCTTT	CSPRNTEAFF
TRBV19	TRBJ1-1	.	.	TGTGCCAGTAGTAGACATGACAGGCAGAACACTGAAGCTTTCTTT	CASSRHDRQNTEAFF
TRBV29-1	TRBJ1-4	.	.	TGCAGCGCTCGGGACAAGCTCAATGAAAAACTGTTTTTT	CSARDKLNEKLFF
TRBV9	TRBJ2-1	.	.	TGTGCCAGCAGCTTGAGCTCCTACAATGAGCAGTTCTTC	CASSLSSYNEQFF
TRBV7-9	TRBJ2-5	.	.	TGTGCCAGCAGCTTAGCGCTTGTACACCAAGAGACCCAGTACTTC	CASSLALVHQETQYF
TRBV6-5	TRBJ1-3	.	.	TGTGCCAGCAGTGTTCGGGGAAGCTCTGGAAACACCATATATTTT	CASSVRGSSGNTIYF
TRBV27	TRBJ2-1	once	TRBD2	TGTGCCAGCAGTTCCCTTTTGCGGGAGCCTGAGGATGAGCAGTTCTTC	CASSSLLREPEDEQFF